The present TCR beta chain was sequenced within a study of T cells after posttransplantation cyclophosphamide. TCRdb keeps only in-frame clones here, not all; method: immunoSEQ multiplex PCR. The top ten clones hold 1.5% to 2% of a sample with roughly 21,000 clones, 75% to 90% of them seen once. Sampled 1 year posttransplant, controls received myeloablative marrow transplants, methotrexate and a calcineurin inhibitor. This CDR3 region has 15 residues. CDR1 and CDR2 (germline): SGHTA, FQGNSA. Material: PBMCs, obtained around 370 days after allogeneic stem cell transplant with calcineurin inhibitor and methotrexate. The source of this sequence is a female patient in her 30s who received an allogeneic stem cell transplant from an unrelated donor, was CMV-positive, and had acute and chronic GVHD. Some T cells may have come from the graft donor. The chain links TRBV7-2 to TRBJ2-2; 7 bases line up with TRBD2. The chain's CDR3 is CATSGGGPVTGELFF. The CDR3 DNA is TGTGCTACATCGGGGGGAGGGCCAGTCACCGGGGAGCTGTTTTTT.